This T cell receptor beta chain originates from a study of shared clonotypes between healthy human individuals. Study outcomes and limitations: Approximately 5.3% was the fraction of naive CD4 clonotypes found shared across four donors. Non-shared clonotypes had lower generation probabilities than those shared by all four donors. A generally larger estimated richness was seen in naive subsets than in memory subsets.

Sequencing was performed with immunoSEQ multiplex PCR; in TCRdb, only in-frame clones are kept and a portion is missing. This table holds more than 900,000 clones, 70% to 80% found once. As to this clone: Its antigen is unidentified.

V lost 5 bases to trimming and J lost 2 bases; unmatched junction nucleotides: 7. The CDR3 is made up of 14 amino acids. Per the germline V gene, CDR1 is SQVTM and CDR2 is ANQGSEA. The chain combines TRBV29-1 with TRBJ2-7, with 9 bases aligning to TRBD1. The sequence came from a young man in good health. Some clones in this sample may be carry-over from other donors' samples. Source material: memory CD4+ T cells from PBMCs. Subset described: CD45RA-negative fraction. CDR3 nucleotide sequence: TGCAGCGTTAGAGGAGGGACAGGGCCCTACGAGCAGTACTTC. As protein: CSVRGGTGPYEQYF.